The rows below give T cell receptor beta chains drawn from one sample of a study of blood T cells in healthy people across ages. TCRdb reprocessed the 5' RACE reads with MiXCR, giving one entry per CDR3 protein. The data contain about 810,000 distinct CDR3 sequences, roughly 35% of them seen just once; the ten biggest clones take up 10% to 15%. The specimen was blood. The receptors shown here come from a man aged 18 to 29 in good health. CDR3s leave out the opening cysteine and the closing phenylalanine or tryptophan. Each record gives: V gene, CDR3 protein.

TRBV10-3	AISAEDRGYGYT
TRBV7-2	ASRSTGSGQTQF
TRBV3-1	ASSQESGTQY
TRBV6-5	ASSSQMAGYEQY
TRBV10-3	AISARTADNEQF
TRBV4-3	ASSQERNRLTQY
TRBV14	ASSQTPGRNYGYT
TRBV5-1	ASSLDTTDTQY
TRBV20-1	SAYLSGGADEQF
TRBV20-1	SARLQGLQETQY
TRBV3-1	ASGRGTDNYGYT
TRBV7-2	ASSPFRADTQY
TRBV15	ATSRDQAGTYQPQH
TRBV12-3/TRBV12-4	ASSRNAPGHHNEKLF
TRBV12-3/TRBV12-4	ASSVSRATELF
TRBV10-3	ATAPASGGNNEQF
TRBV4-1	ASSQDGQGGLNEQF
TRBV9	ASSVTGSNEAF
TRBV30	AWSVLDRDSNEQF
TRBV7-3	ASSLDLNNEQY
TRBV5-6	ASSTLLGTEAF